Listed below are T cell receptor beta chains from one sample, sequenced in a study of blood T cell repertoires in COVID-19. Method: immunoSEQ multiplex PCR; TCRdb's copy keeps in-frame clones and lacks some. Here the sample spans nearly 200,000 clones, around 85% being singletons. Source material: peripheral blood. The origin of the receptors is a man aged 55 to 70 with COVID-19, enrolled during active disease. Both conserved end residues are part of each CDR3. D genes are given only for firm matches. Rows may omit the clone size; those that give it use once, few, many or a size class.

once,18,TRBJ1-5,TRBD1,TRBV4-1,CASSQDTGQLYSNQPQHF,TGCGCCAGCAGCCAAGATACGGGACAGCTTTATAGCAATCAGCCCCAGCATTTT
NA,17,TRBJ2-7,TRBD1,TRBV6-2/TRBV6-3,CASSYFLNRGAGYEQYF,TGTGCCAGCAGTTACTTCTTAAACAGGGGCGCGGGCTACGAGCAGTACTTC
once,15,TRBJ1-4,NA,TRBV7-2,CASSLSSGTNEKLFF,TGTGCCAGCAGCTTATCATCAGGGACTAATGAAAAACTGTTTTTT
NA,14,TRBJ1-2,TRBD1,TRBV5-4,CASSLDRSIRGYTF,TGTGCCAGCAGCCTGGACAGGTCCATCCGTGGCTACACCTTC
few,14,TRBJ1-2,NA,TRBV25-1,CASSVTGFNYGYTF,TGTGCCAGCAGCGTTACAGGGTTTAACTATGGCTACACCTTC
NA,14,TRBJ2-3,TRBD2,TRBV28,CASSYVGREQAQYF,TGTGCCAGCAGCTACGTCGGGCGGGAGCAGGCGCAGTATTTT
once,15,TRBJ1-4,TRBD1,TRBV3-1/TRBV3-2,CASSQGQGGGEKLFF,TGTGCCAGCAGCCAAGGACAGGGGGGCGGTGAAAAACTGTTTTTT
NA,13,TRBJ1-1,TRBD1,TRBV27,CASSSNRGTEAFF,TGTGCCAGCAGTTCGAACAGGGGGACTGAAGCTTTCTTT
NA,14,TRBJ1-1,NA,TRBV4-2,CASSQVQGGTEAFF,TGTGCCAGCAGCCAAGTGCAGGGAGGGACTGAAGCTTTCTTT
NA,13,TRBJ2-5,NA,TRBV29-1,CSVGGRARETQYF,TGCAGCGTTGGGGGCAGGGCCCGTGAGACCCAGTACTTC
NA,14,TRBJ1-2,NA,TRBV2,CASRVREGRGGYTF,TGTGCCAGCAGGGTGAGGGAAGGTCGGGGTGGCTACACCTTC
NA,18,TRBJ1-2,TRBD1,TRBV5-6,CASSFYRTGATDPYGYTF,TGTGCCAGCAGCTTCTACCGGACAGGTGCGACCGACCCCTATGGCTACACCTTC
NA,14,TRBJ2-3,NA,TRBV19,CASSIDPPGVRQYF,TGTGCCAGTAGTATAGACCCCCCAGGGGTACGGCAGTATTTT
NA,14,TRBJ1-5,TRBD1,TRBV19,CATEDRGGGQPQHF,TGTGCCACCGAGGACAGGGGAGGGGGCCAGCCCCAGCATTTT
NA,13,TRBJ1-5,NA,TRBV7-2,CASSSQGNQPQHF,TGTGCCAGCAGCTCGCAGGGAAATCAGCCCCAGCATTTT
NA,12,TRBJ2-2,TRBD1,TRBV5-1,CASSPDRGELFF,TGCGCCAGCAGCCCGGACAGGGGGGAGCTGTTTTTT
NA,12,TRBJ1-6,NA,TRBV21-1,CASTRQNSPLHF,TGTGCCAGCACGCGACAGAATTCACCCCTCCACTTT
NA,13,TRBJ2-2,NA,TRBV28,CASSLRNTGELFF,TGTGCCAGCAGTCTTAGAAACACCGGGGAGCTGTTTTTT
NA,16,TRBJ1-1,TRBD1,TRBV7-9,CASSRGTGIGNTEAFF,TGTGCCAGCAGCCGTGGGACAGGGATCGGGAACACTGAAGCTTTCTTT
NA,17,TRBJ2-3,TRBD1,TRBV9,CASSDTLDRGFGDTQYF,TGTGCCAGCAGCGATACCCTCGACAGGGGCTTCGGAGATACGCAGTATTTT
few,15,TRBJ2-3,TRBD2,TRBV6-4,CASSEEAGGTDTQYF,TGTGCCAGCAGTGAAGAGGCGGGGGGAACAGATACGCAGTATTTT
NA,15,TRBJ1-1,NA,TRBV6-5,CASSRGGPLNTEAFF,TGTGCCAGTTCTCGGGGGGGCCCTTTGAACACTGAAGCTTTCTTT
NA,15,TRBJ1-1,NA,TRBV29-1,CSVEDRGAMNTEAFF,TGCAGCGTTGAAGATCGGGGGGCAATGAACACTGAAGCTTTCTTT
NA,14,TRBJ1-1,NA,TRBV5-5,CASSHHGARTEAFF,TGTGCCAGCAGCCACCATGGGGCCAGGACTGAAGCTTTCTTT
NA,12,TRBJ1-1,NA,TRBV28,CASLSRGDEAFF,TGTGCCAGTCTCTCCCGGGGGGATGAAGCTTTCTTT
once,13,TRBJ1-1,NA,TRBV7-9,CASSLGQNTEAFF,TGTGCCAGCAGCTTAGGACAGAACACTGAAGCTTTCTTT
once,15,TRBJ2-5,NA,TRBV15,CATSRDYAGGETQYF,TGTGCCACCAGCAGAGATTATGCTGGGGGGGAGACCCAGTACTTC
NA,19,TRBJ2-6,NA,TRBV11-1,CASSLAAGVLVSGANVLTF,TGTGCCAGCAGCTTAGCCGCAGGGGTTTTAGTCTCTGGGGCCAACGTCCTGACTTTC
NA,13,TRBJ2-1,NA,TRBV2,CASMRWAYNEQFF,TGTGCCAGCATGAGGTGGGCCTACAATGAGCAGTTCTTC
NA,15,TRBJ2-6,NA,TRBV7-6,CASSLGGTGANVLTF,TGTGCCAGCAGCTTAGGAGGGACTGGGGCCAACGTCCTGACTTTC
few,14,TRBJ2-7,NA,TRBV7-2,CASSLPQQGYEQYF,TGTGCCAGCAGCCTCCCACAACAGGGCTACGAGCAGTACTTC
NA,15,TRBJ1-3,NA,TRBV5-1,CASSLVGPGGNTIYF,TGCGCCAGCAGCTTGGTGGGGCCTGGTGGAAACACCATATATTTT
NA,13,TRBJ2-1,NA,TRBV6-6,CASKWEGRGGEFF,TGTGCCAGCAAATGGGAGGGAAGGGGGGGGGAGTTCTTC
NA,15,TRBJ2-6,NA,TRBV28,CASSFGVSGANVLTF,TGTGCCAGCAGTTTCGGGGTATCAGGGGCCAACGTCCTGACTTTC
NA,14,TRBJ2-1,TRBD1,TRBV5-3,CARSWKGQLNEQFF,TGTGCCAGAAGCTGGAAGGGACAGCTCAATGAGCAGTTCTTC
NA,17,TRBJ1-2,NA,TRBV4-2,CASSPLGASIANYGYTF,TGTGCCAGCAGCCCCCTGGGGGCGAGTATAGCTAACTATGGCTACACCTTC
once,12,TRBJ1-2,TRBD1,TRBV30,CAWSRDRGGYTF,TGTGCCTGGAGCCGGGACAGGGGAGGCTACACCTTC
few,15,TRBJ1-2,NA,TRBV7-2,CASSLAGVGGHGYTF,TGTGCCAGCAGCTTAGCGGGGGTTGGGGGCCATGGCTACACCTTC
NA,15,TRBJ2-3,TRBD2,TRBV6-5,CASSHSSGSTDTQYF,TGTGCCAGCAGCCATTCTAGCGGGAGCACAGATACGCAGTATTTT
once,13,TRBJ1-1,NA,TRBV29-1,CSVNEGSNTEAFF,TGCAGCGTGAATGAGGGTTCGAACACTGAAGCTTTCTTT
NA,16,TRBJ2-3,TRBD2,TRBV9,CASSPTSGFRTDTQYF,TGTGCCAGCAGCCCTACTAGCGGGTTCCGCACAGATACGCAGTATTTT
NA,16,TRBJ1-2,TRBD1,TRBV6-2/TRBV6-3,CASSSIRDRNLYGYTF,TGTGCCAGCAGTTCAATCCGGGACAGAAACCTCTATGGCTACACCTTC